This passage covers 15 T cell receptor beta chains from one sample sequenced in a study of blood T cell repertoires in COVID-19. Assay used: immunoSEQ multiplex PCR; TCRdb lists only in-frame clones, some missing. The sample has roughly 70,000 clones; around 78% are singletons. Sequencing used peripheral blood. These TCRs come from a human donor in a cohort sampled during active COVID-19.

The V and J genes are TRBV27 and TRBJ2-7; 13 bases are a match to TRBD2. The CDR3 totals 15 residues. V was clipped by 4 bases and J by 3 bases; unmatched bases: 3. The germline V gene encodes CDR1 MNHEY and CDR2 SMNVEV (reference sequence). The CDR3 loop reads CASSWGTSGDYEQYF. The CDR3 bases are TGTGCCAGCAGTTGGGGGACTAGCGGGGACTACGAGCAGTACTTC.

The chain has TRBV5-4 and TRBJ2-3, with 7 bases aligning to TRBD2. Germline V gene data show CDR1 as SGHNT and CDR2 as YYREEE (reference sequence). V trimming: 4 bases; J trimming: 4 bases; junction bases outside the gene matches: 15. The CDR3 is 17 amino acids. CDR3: CASSQSYGAGWADTQYF. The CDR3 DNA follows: TGTGCCAGCAGCCAAAGTTACGGAGCGGGATGGGCAGATACGCAGTATTTT. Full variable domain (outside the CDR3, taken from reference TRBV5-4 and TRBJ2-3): ETGVTQSPTHLIKTRGQQVTLRCSSQSGHNTVSWYQQALGQGPQFIFQYYREEENGRGNFPPRFSGLQFPNYSSELNVNALELDDSALYLCASSQSYGAGWADTQYFGPGTRLTVL.

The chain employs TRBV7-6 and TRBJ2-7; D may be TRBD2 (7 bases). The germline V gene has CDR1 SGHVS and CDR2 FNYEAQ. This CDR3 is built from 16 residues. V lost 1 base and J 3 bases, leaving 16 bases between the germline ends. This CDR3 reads CASSLEGGGGSYEQYF. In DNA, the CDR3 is TGTGCCAGCAGCTTAGAAGGGGGGGGCGGCAGCTACGAGCAGTACTTC.

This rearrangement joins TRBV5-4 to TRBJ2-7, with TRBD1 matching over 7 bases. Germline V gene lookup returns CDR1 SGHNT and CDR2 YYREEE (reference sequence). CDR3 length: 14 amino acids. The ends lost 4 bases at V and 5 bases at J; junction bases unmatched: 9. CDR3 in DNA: TGTGCCAGCAGCCGAAACGACAGGGTCAACGAGCAGTACTTC. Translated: CASSRNDRVNEQYF.

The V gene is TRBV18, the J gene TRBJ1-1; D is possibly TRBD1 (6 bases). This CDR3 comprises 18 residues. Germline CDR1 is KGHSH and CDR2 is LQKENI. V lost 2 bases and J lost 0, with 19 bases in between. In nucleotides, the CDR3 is TGTGCCAGCTCACCAAGGGCACAGGGTGGGTTTATGAACACTGAAGCTTTCTTT. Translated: CASSPRAQGGFMNTEAFF.

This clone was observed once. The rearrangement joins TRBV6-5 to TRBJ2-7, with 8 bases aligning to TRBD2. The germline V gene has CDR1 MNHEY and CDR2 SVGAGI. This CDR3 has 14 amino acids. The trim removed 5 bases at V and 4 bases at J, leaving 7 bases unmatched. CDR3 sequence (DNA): TGTGCCAGCAGTCCCCAAAGCGGGAGTTACGAGCAGTACTTC. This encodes CASSPQSGSYEQYF.

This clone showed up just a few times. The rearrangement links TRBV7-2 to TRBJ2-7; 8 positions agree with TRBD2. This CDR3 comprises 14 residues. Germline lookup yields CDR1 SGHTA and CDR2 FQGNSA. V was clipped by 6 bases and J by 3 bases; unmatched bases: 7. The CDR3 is CASSPGTRGYEQYF. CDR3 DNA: TGTGCCAGCAGTCCCGGGACTAGAGGCTACGAGCAGTACTTC.

For the CDR3, the DNA is TGTGCCAGCAGCCCAGGGGCTGGCGGGAGTTTCGACAATGAGCAGTTCTTC. This sequence encodes CASSPGAGGSFDNEQFF. The V and J genes are TRBV4-2 and TRBJ2-1; possibly TRBD2 for D (7 bases). The V end lost 4 bases, the J end lost 5 bases, and 21 bases lay between the germline ends. Per the germline V gene, CDR1 is LGHNA and CDR2 is YNFKEQ. This CDR3 region has 17 residues.

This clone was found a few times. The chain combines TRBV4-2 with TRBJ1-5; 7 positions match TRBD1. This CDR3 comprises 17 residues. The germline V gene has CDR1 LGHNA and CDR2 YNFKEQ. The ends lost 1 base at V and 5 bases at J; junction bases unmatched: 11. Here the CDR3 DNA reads TGTGCCAGCAGCCAAGGGGCGGCAGGGGGGCAGGATCAGCCCCAGCATTTT. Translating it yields CASSQGAAGGQDQPQHF.

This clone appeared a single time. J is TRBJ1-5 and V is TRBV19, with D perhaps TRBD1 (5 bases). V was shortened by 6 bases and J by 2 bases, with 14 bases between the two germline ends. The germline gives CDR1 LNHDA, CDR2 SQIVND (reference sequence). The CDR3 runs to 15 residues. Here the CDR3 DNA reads TGTGCCAGTAGCATGGGGGGAGGAGGCAATCAGCCCCAGCATTTT. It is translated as CASSMGGGGNQPQHF.

The CDR3 is CASSLGGRKFTDTQYF. The CDR3 bases are TGTGCCAGCAGTTTGGGCGGGAGGAAATTCACAGATACGCAGTATTTT. The chain joins TRBV27 to TRBJ2-3; 8 bases line up with TRBD2. The CDR3 contains 16 residues. Trimming took 3 bases from V and 2 from J; bases not matched to a gene: 7. Germline V gene data show CDR1 as MNHEY and CDR2 as SMNVEV (reference sequence).

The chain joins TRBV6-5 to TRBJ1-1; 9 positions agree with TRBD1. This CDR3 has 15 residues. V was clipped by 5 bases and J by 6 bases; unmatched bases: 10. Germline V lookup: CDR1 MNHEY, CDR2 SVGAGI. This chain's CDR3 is CASSTPGQGGSEAFF. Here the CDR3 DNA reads TGTGCCAGCAGTACCCCGGGACAGGGTGGCTCTGAAGCTTTCTTT.

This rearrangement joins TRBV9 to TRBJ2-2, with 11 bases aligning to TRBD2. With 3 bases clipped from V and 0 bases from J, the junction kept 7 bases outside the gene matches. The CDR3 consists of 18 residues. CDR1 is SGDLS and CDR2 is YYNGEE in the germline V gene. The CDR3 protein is CASSERLLAGANTGELFF. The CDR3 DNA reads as TGTGCCAGCAGCGAGAGGTTACTAGCGGGAGCGAACACCGGGGAGCTGTTTTTT.

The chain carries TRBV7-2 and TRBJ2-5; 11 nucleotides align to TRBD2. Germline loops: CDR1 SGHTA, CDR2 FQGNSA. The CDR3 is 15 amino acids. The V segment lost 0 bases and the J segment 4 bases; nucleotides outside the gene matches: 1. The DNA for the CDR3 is TGTGCCAGCAGCTTAGCGCTAGCGGGAGGAGAGACCCAGTACTTC. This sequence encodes CASSLALAGGETQYF.

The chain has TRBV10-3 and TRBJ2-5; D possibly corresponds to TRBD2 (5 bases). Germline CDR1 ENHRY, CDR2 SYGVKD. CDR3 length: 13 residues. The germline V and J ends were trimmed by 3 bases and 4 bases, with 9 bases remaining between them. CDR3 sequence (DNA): TGTGCCATCAGTGAAAGGGCGGGAGAGACCCAGTACTTC. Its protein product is CAISERAGETQYF.